Following are 22 T cell receptor beta chains from one sample sequenced in a study of T cells in Graves' hyperthyroidism and ophthalmopathy. The TCR beta CDR3 regions underwent amplification using RNA transcripts as the source. HTBI primers were employed in a first-round RT-PCR of the TCR CDR3. TCRdb reprocessed the multiplex PCR reads with MiXCR, giving one entry per CDR3 protein. The sample holds hundreds of thousands of distinct CDR3 sequences; approximately 15% are singletons and the top ten take 20% to 25%. Sequenced sample: blood. These receptor sequences come from a woman younger than 45 with Graves' hyperthyroidism.

In regard to this clonotype: A much larger clone lies a single base off, so this may be a read error. V usage is TRBV12-3 or TRBV12-4 and J usage is TRBJ1-3; D gene ambiguous. The CDR3 loop spans 15 amino acids. The V end lost 7 bases, the J end lost 3 bases, and 16 bases lay between the germline ends. The DNA for the CDR3 is TGTGCCAGCAACCGGAACTCTGGCGGTGGAAACACCATATATTTT. The encoded protein is CASNRNSGGGNTIYF.

This clonotype showed up just once. A junction boundary mismatches the germline segment, possibly from a read error. This chain uses TRBV7-7 with TRBJ2-3, with D possibly being TRBD2 (6 bases). Per the germline V gene, CDR1 is SSHAT and CDR2 is FNYEAQ (reference sequence). This CDR3 has 16 amino acids. The chain's CDR3 is CASSLGAGRLTDTQYF. The CDR3 DNA follows: TGTGCTAGCAGCTTAGGGGCGGGGCGACTCACAGATACGCAGTATTTT.

In this sample, this clonotype turned up many times. V is TRBV3-1 and J is TRBJ2-1; D gene ambiguous. The V end was cut by 0 bases, the J end by 0 bases, with 3 bases between. CDR1 is LGHDT, CDR2 YNNKEL, per germline (reference sequence). The CDR3 totals 14 residues. The CDR3 is CASSQEGSYNEQFF. CDR3 coding DNA: TGTGCCAGCAGCCAAGAGGGCTCCTACAATGAGCAGTTCTTC.

This clonotype occurred a few times. The rearrangement links TRBV29-1 to TRBJ2-3, with unresolved D. Germline CDR1 reads SQVTM; CDR2 reads ANQGSEA. Between the trimmed V and J ends, which lost 6 bases and 3 bases, there was a span of 16 bases. This CDR3 comprises 14 residues. The CDR3 region is CSVRPDPSTDTQYF. DNA of the CDR3: TGCAGCGTGAGGCCTGACCCTTCTACAGATACGCAGTATTTT.

This clonotype appeared many times. The chain joins TRBV12-3 or TRBV12-4 to TRBJ1-3; D unresolved. Trimming shortened V by 5 bases and J by 0 bases, and 8 bases separated the two germline ends. CDR3 length: 14 amino acids. This CDR3 is CASSRDHSGNTIYF. The CDR3 nucleotides read TGTGCCAGCAGTCGTGATCACTCTGGAAACACCATATATTTT.

This rearrangement joins TRBV14 to TRBJ2-1; D ambiguous. With 1 base removed from V and 0 bases from J, the gap between germline ends came to 10 bases. The CDR3 length is 16 residues. Germline loops: CDR1 SGHDN, CDR2 FVKESK. The DNA for the CDR3 is TGTGCCAGCAGCCAAGTAGCCAGGAGCTCCTACAATGAGCAGTTCTTC. It yields the protein CASSQVARSSYNEQFF. Filled out from reference TRBV14 and TRBJ2-1, the complete variable domain reads EAGVTQFPSHSVIEKGQTVTLRCDPISGHDNLYWYRRVMGKEIKFLLHFVKESKQDESGMPNNRFLAERTGGTYSTLKVQPAELEDSGVYFCASSQVARSSYNEQFFGPGTRLTVL.

This clonotype was observed many times. This chain connects TRBV7-9 to TRBJ1-1; no firm D call. The V gene's germline CDR1 is SEHNR and CDR2 FQNEAQ (reference sequence). This CDR3 spans 14 amino acids. Trimming stripped 3 bases from V and 1 base from J, with 9 bases between. CDR3 bases: TGTGCCAGCAGCTTGTATCTGGAGAACACTGAAGCTTTCTTT. Its protein is CASSLYLENTEAFF.

This clonotype was recorded at least ten times. The rearrangement uses TRBV11-2 and TRBJ2-1, with TRBD2 identical over 7 bases. The germline V gene encodes CDR1 SGHAT and CDR2 FQNNGV. The V gene end was trimmed by 1 base and the J gene end by 5 bases; junction bases not matched to a gene: 8. The CDR3 is 16 amino acids. In DNA form, the CDR3 reads TGTGCCAGCAGCTTAGCCCGGACTAGAAGACACAATGAGCAGTTCTTC. This encodes CASSLARTRRHNEQFF.

The chain has TRBV10-3 and TRBJ2-3; D is undetermined. CDR3 size: 14 residues. Germline CDR1 ENHRY, CDR2 SYGVKD. V was shortened by 11 bases and J by 0 bases, with 15 bases between the two germline ends. The DNA for the CDR3 is TGTGCCGCTTGCGGACCTACAAGCACAGATACGCAGTATTTT. Translated: CAACGPTSTDTQYF.

This clonotype has a count of ten or more. The V gene is TRBV24-1, the J gene TRBJ2-1, with D perhaps TRBD2 (6 bases). V lost 4 bases and J 0 bases, leaving 15 bases between the germline ends. The CDR3 consists of 17 residues. Germline CDR1 KGHDR, CDR2 SFDVKD. In DNA, the CDR3 is TGTGCCACCAGTGACTCGGGACTTGAGAGCTCCTACAATGAGCAGTTCTTC. It codes for CATSDSGLESSYNEQFF.

The rearrangement joins TRBV29-1 to TRBJ2-7; 8 nucleotides line up with TRBD2. J gave up 0 bases and V 0 bases, and 4 bases lay outside the gene matches. The CDR3 is 15 amino acids. Germline V lookup: CDR1 SQVTM, CDR2 ANQGSEA. The CDR3 region is CSVEDPSGSSYEQYF. The CDR3 coding sequence is TGCAGCGTTGAAGATCCGAGCGGGAGCTCCTACGAGCAGTACTTC.

V usage is TRBV6-1 and J usage is TRBJ2-5; the D is unclear. The germline gives CDR1 MNHNS, CDR2 SASEGT. The CDR3 spans 12 residues. Trimming stripped 7 bases from V and 3 bases from J, with 9 bases between. This chain's CDR3 is CASTREKETQYF. The CDR3 DNA reads TGTGCCAGCACACGAGAGAAAGAGACCCAGTACTTC.

The rearrangement joins TRBV6-2 or TRBV6-3 to TRBJ2-7; 7 bases fit TRBD1. The V gene end was trimmed by 10 bases and the J gene end by 0 bases; junction bases not matched to a gene: 12. CDR1 MNHEY and CDR2 SVGEGT come from the germline V gene. The CDR3 spans 15 residues. The CDR3 bases are TGTGCCACGACCGAAGATTCAGGGGGCTCCTACGAGCAGTACTTC. Amino acid sequence: CATTEDSGGSYEQYF.

The genes are TRBV5-6 and TRBJ2-1, with 12 bases that match TRBD2. CDR3 length equals 16 residues. The V segment lost 2 bases and the J segment 7 bases; nucleotides outside the gene matches: 7. Germline lookup yields CDR1 SGHDT and CDR2 YYEEEE. In nucleotides, the CDR3 is TGTGCCAGCAGCTTCGGACTAGCGGGAATCTTAAATGAGCAGTTCTTC. This translates into CASSFGLAGILNEQFF.

The V call is TRBV18, the J call TRBJ2-7; no firm D call. V lost 6 bases and J 3 bases, leaving 9 bases between the germline ends. The CDR3 covers 12 residues. Germline values: CDR1 KGHSH, CDR2 LQKENI. The CDR3 DNA reads TGTGCCAGCTCCTTTGACCGCTACGAGCAGTACTTC. Amino acids: CASSFDRYEQYF.

The V and J genes are TRBV28 and TRBJ1-4, with TRBD1 matching over 8 bases. V was clipped by 4 bases and J by 7 bases; unmatched bases: 8. The CDR3 totals 15 residues. Germline V gene sequence: CDR1 MDHEN, CDR2 SYDVKM. The CDR3 spells CASSSATGGAEKLFF. The CDR3 nucleotides are TGTGCCAGCAGTTCGGCTACAGGGGGGGCTGAAAAACTGTTTTTT.

This clonotype was counted ten times or more. The V and J genes are TRBV7-8 and TRBJ1-1, with a possible D match to TRBD1 (5 bases). There are 18 residues in the CDR3. Trimming pared 1 base from V and 2 bases from J, leaving 20 bases between. Germline V gives CDR1 SGHVS, CDR2 FQNEAQ. In DNA, the CDR3 is TGTGCCAGCAGCTTAGATTGGGGCCGAAGACTCCAAAACACTGAAGCTTTCTTT. Translated, it gives CASSLDWGRRLQNTEAFF.

V is TRBV29-1 and J is TRBJ2-1, with D perhaps assigned TRBD1 or TRBD2 (6 bases each). V was pared by 2 bases and J by 5 bases, with 10 bases between. CDR1 SQVTM and CDR2 ANQGSEA come from the germline V gene. CDR3 size: 13 residues. CDR3 DNA sequence: TGCAGCGTTGAAAGGGGGGCAAACAATGAGCAGTTCTTC. Its translation: CSVERGANNEQFF.

This rearrangement joins TRBV19 to TRBJ1-2, with unresolved D. V was clipped by 3 bases and J by 1 base, with 6 bases between them. The V gene's germline CDR1 is LNHDA and CDR2 SQIVND (reference sequence). The CDR3 spans 13 residues. This chain's CDR3 is CASSMGFNYGYTF. In nucleotides, the CDR3 is TGTGCCAGTAGTATGGGCTTTAACTATGGCTACACCTTC.

This clonotype was recorded a few times. V is TRBV6-1 and J is TRBJ2-2; 7 bases line up with TRBD1. From germline, CDR1 is MNHNS and CDR2 SASEGT. This CDR3 has 14 residues. V lost 7 bases and J lost 6; bases outside the gene matches: 8. CDR3 amino acids: CASIFRGQAGELFF. CDR3 nucleotides: TGTGCCAGCATTTTTAGGGGGCAGGCCGGGGAGCTGTTTTTT.

This clonotype was detected ten times or more. This sequence joins TRBV14 and TRBJ1-1; D gene uncertain. There are 13 residues in the CDR3. From germline, CDR1 is SGHDN and CDR2 FVKESK. V shed 0 bases and J shed 3 bases, with 5 bases lying between them. CDR3 sequence reads: CASSQDLYTEAFF. The DNA for the CDR3 is TGTGCCAGCAGCCAAGACCTCTACACTGAAGCTTTCTTT.

This clonotype was observed at least ten times. The chain recombines TRBV2 with TRBJ2-3, with 11 positions matching TRBD2. The germline V gene has CDR1 SNHLY and CDR2 FYNNEI. CDR3 length: 16 residues. With V trimmed by 5 bases and J by 5 bases, 9 bases remained unmatched. CDR3 region: CASSSIAGGPRDTQYF. The DNA of the CDR3 is TGTGCCAGCAGTTCAATAGCGGGAGGGCCCAGAGATACGCAGTATTTT.